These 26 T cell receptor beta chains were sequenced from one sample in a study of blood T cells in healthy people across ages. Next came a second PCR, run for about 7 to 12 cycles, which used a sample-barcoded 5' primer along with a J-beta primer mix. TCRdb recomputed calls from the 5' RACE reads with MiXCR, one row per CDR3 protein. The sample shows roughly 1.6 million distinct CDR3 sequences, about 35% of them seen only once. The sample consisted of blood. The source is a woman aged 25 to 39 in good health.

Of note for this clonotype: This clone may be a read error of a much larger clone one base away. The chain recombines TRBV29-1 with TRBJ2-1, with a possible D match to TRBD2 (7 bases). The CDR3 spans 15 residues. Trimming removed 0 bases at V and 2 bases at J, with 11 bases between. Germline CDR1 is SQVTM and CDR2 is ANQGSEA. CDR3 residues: CSVEEAGATYNEQFF. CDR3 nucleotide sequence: TGCAGCGTTGAAGAGGCGGGGGCCACCTACAATGAGCAGTTCTTC.

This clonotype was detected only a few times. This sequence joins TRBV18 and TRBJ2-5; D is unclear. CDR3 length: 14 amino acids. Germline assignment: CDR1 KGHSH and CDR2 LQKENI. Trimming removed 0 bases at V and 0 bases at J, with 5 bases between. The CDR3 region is CASSPPMNQETQYF. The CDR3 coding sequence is TGTGCCAGCTCACCACCAATGAACCAAGAGACCCAGTACTTC.

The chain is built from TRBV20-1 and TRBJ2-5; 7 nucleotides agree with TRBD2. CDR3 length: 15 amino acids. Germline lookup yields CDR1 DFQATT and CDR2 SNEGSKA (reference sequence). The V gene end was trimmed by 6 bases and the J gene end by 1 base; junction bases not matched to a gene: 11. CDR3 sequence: CSAGPWSGTQETQYF. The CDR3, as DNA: TGCAGTGCCGGCCCTTGGAGCGGGACCCAAGAGACCCAGTACTTC.

The CDR3 here is CASSYRKGLGTEAFF. In DNA, the CDR3 is TGTGCCAGCAGTTACAGGAAGGGGCTTGGCACTGAAGCTTTCTTT. The V call is TRBV6-5, the J call TRBJ1-1; perhaps TRBD1 as D (5 bases). Germline-derived CDR1 and CDR2 are MNHEY and SVGAGI. Trimming shortened V by 2 bases and J by 4 bases, and 14 bases separated the two germline ends. This CDR3 has 15 residues.

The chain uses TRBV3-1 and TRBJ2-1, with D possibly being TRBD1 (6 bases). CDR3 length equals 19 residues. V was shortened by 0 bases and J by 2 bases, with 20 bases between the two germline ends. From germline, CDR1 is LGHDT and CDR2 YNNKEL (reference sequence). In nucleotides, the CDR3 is TGTGCCAGCAGCCAAGAATTTGAAACAGGGTCTTCAACCTACAATGAGCAGTTCTTC. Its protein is CASSQEFETGSSTYNEQFF.

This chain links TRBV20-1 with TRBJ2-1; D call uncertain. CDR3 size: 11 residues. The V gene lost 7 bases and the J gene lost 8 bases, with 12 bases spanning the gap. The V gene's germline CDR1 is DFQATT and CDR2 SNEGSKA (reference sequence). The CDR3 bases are TGCAGTGTCAGACCAGCCGATGAGCAGTTCTTC. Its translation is CSVRPADEQFF.

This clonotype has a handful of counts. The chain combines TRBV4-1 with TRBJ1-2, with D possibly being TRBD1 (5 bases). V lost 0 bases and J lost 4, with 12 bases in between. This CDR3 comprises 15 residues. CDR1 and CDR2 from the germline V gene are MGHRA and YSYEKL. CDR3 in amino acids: CASSQEPGRFYGYTF. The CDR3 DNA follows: TGCGCCAGCAGCCAAGAGCCGGGACGGTTCTATGGCTACACCTTC.

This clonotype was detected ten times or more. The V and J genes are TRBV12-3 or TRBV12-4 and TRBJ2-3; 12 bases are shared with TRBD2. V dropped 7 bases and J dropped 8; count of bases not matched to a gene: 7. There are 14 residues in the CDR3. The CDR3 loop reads CASTLTSGGGTQYF. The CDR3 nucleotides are TGTGCCAGCACCCTGACTAGCGGGGGCGGTACGCAGTATTTT.

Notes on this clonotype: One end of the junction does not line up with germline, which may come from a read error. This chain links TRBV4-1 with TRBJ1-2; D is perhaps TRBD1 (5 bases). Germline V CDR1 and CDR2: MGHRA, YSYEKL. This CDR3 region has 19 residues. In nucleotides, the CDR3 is TGCGCCAGCCGCCAGTGGGGCAGGGCGCGGGGGGGGAAAAACTATGGCTACACCTTC. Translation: CASRQWGRARGGKNYGYTF.

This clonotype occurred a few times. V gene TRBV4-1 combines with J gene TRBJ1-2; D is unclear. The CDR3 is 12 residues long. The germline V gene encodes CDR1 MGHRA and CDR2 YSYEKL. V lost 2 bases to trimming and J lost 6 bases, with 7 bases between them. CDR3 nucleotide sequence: TGCGCCAGCAGCCAATACGAAGATGGCTACACCTTC. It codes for CASSQYEDGYTF.

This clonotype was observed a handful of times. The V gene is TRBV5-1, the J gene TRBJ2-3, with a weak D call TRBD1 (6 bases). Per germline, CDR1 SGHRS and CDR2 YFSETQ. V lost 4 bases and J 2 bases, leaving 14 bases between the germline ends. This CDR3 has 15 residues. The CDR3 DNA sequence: TGCGCCAGCAGCACCTACAGGGCTACCACAGATACGCAGTATTTT. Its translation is CASSTYRATTDTQYF.

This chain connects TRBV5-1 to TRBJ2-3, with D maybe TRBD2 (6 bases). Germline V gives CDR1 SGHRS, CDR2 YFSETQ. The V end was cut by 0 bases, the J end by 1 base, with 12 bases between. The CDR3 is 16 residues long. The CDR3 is CASSLGRDPCTDTQYF. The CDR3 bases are TGCGCCAGCAGCTTGGGGAGGGACCCTTGCACAGATACGCAGTATTTT.

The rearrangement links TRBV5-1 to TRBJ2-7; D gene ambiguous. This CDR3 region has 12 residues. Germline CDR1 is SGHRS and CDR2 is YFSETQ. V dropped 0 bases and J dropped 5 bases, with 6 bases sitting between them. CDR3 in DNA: TGCGCCAGCAGCTTGGCGTTCGACGAGCAGTACTTC. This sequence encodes CASSLAFDEQYF.

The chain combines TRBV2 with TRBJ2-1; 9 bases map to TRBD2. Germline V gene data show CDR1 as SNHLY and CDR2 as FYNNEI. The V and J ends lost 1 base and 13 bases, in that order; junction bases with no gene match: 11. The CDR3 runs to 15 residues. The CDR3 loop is CASSEGASGIETQFF. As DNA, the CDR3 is TGTGCCAGCAGTGAAGGGGCTAGCGGGATAGAGACCCAGTTCTTC.

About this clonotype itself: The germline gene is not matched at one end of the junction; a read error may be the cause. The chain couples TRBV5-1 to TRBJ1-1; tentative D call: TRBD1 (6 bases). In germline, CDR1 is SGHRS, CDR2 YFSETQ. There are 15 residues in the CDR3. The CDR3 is CASSRGGRENTEAFF. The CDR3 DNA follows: TGCGCCAGCAGCCGCGGGGGCCGGGAGAACACTGAAGCCTTCTTT.

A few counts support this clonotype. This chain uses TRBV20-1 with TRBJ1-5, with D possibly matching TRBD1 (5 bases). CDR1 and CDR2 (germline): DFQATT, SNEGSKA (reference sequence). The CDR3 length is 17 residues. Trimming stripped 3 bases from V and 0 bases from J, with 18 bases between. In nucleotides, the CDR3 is TGCAGTGCTAGGTCACGTGATTGGGGGACTAGCAATCAGCCCCAGCATTTT. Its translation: CSARSRDWGTSNQPQHF.

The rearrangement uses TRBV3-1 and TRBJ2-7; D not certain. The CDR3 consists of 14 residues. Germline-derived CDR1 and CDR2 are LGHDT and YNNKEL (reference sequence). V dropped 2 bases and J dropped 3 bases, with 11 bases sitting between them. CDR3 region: CASSQTFTDYEQYF. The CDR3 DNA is TGTGCCAGCAGCCAAACATTCACGGACTACGAGCAGTACTTC.

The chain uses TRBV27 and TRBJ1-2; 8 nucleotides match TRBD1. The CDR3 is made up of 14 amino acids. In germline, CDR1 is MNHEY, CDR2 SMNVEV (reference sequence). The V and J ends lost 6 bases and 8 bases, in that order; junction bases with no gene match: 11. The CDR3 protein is CASRPGTGGSGYTF. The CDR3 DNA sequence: TGTGCCAGCAGACCCGGAACAGGGGGTTCCGGCTACACCTTC.

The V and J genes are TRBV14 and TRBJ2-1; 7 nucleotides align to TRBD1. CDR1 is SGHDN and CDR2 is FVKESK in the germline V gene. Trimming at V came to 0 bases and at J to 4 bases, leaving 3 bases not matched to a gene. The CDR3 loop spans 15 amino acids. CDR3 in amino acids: CASSQDLQGYNEQFF. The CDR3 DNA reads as TGTGCCAGCAGCCAAGATCTACAGGGGTACAATGAGCAGTTCTTC.

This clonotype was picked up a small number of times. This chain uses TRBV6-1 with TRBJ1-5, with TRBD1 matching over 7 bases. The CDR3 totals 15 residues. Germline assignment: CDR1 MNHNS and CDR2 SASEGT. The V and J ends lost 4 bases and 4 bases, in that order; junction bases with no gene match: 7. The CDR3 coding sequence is TGTGCCAGCAGTGCCACTCCAGGGGGAAATCAGCCCCAGCATTTT. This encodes CASSATPGGNQPQHF.

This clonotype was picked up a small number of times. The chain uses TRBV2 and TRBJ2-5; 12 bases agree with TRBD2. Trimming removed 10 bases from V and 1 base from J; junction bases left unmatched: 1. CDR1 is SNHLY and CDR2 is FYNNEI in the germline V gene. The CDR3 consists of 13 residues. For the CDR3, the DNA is TGTGCCACGGGACTAGCGGGCCAAGAGACCCAGTACTTC. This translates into CATGLAGQETQYF.

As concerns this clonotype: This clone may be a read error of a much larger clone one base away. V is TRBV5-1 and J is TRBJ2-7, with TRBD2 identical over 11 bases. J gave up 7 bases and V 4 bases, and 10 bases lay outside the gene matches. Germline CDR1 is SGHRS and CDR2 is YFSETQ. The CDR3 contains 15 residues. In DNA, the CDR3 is TGCGCCAGCAGCAAGACTAGCGGGGCATACAATGAGCAGTACTTC. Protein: CASSKTSGAYNEQYF.

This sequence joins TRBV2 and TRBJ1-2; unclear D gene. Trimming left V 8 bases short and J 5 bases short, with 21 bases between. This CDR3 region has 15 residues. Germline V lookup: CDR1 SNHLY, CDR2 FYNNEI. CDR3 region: CASGEQIKFGYGYTF. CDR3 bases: TGTGCCAGCGGCGAACAAATTAAATTCGGATATGGCTACACCTTC.

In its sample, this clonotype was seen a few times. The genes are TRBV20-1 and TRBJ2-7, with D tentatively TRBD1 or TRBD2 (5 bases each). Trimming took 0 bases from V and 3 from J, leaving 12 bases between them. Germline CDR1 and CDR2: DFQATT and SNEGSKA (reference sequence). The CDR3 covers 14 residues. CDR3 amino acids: CSARDRDGFYEQYF. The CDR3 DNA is TGCAGTGCTAGAGATCGGGACGGATTCTACGAGCAGTACTTC.

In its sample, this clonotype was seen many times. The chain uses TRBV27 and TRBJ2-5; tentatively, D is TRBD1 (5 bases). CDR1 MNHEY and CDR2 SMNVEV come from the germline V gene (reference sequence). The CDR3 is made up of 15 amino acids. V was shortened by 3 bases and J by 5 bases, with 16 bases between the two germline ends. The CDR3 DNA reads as TGTGCCAGCAGTTTTTCTCCGGCCAGGGCTGAGACCCAGTACTTC. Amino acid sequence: CASSFSPARAETQYF.

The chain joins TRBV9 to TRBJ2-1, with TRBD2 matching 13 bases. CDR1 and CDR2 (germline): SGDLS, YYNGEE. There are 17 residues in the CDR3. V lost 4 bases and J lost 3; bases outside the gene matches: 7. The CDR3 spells CASSRTGLAGNYNEQFF. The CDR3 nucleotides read TGTGCCAGCAGCCGAACGGGACTAGCGGGGAACTACAATGAGCAGTTCTTC.